These T cell receptor beta chains were read from a single sample in a study of PD-L1 blockade in urothelial cancer. Measured with immunoSEQ multiplex PCR; TCRdb has only the in-frame clones, and not every one. Of approximately 88,000 clones listed, 84% are singletons. The sample consisted of PBMCs, taken around atezolizumab (anti-PD-L1) treatment. These TCRs come from a man between 60 and 70 years old with urothelial cancer. The conserved cysteine and the conserved F or W are not part of the CDR3 here.

TRBJ2-3	TRBV9	ASSASLGLSDTQY
TRBJ1-1	TRBV5-4	ASSQEGTTEAF
TRBJ2-1	TRBV27	ASSTGQGFSEQF
TRBJ2-5	TRBV2	ASGRQGIPQETQY
TRBJ1-2	TRBV14	ASSFGQGGYGYT
TRBJ2-3	TRBV14	ASCHSGQGWNTQY
TRBJ1-1	TRBV11-2	ASSFPQGASTEAF
TRBJ2-7	TRBV6-6	ASNEPGQGVYEQY
TRBJ1-5	TRBV7-9	ASSLVSGPQH
TRBJ2-7	TRBV5-6	ASSLVGGGKYEQY